This passage covers 3 T cell receptor beta chains from one sample sequenced in a study of T-cell reconstitution after alpha-beta-depleted transplantation in children. Unique molecular identifiers were used to barcode this TCRbeta library. TCRdb independently ran MiXCR on the PCR reads; one entry per CDR3 protein. The profile covers 450,000 to 600,000 distinct CDR3 sequences, with about 16% appearing a single time and about 3.1% taken by the ten largest. The sequencing used PBMCs from the stem cell graft donor, collected from the stem cell graft. These receptors were obtained from a human donor who donated a stem cell graft to a child with acute lymphoblastic leukemia.

This clonotype was detected only a few times. The gene calls are TRBV4-1 and TRBJ1-4; D is uncertain. The CDR3 contains 15 residues. Germline CDR1 and CDR2: MGHRA and YSYEKL. Trimming took off 0 bases at V and 7 bases at J, with 12 bases between the two ends. CDR3 residues: CASSQEGRPAEKLFF. For the CDR3, the DNA is TGCGCCAGCAGCCAAGAGGGCAGACCGGCTGAAAAACTGTTTTTT.

Only a few counts were recorded for this clonotype. The V call is TRBV20-1, the J call TRBJ2-7, with D maybe TRBD1 (6 bases). V shed 6 bases and J shed 3 bases, with 18 bases lying between them. From germline, CDR1 is DFQATT and CDR2 SNEGSKA (reference sequence). The CDR3 contains 14 residues. In nucleotides, the CDR3 is TGCAGTGCCCTTTTCCGGGACACCTTCTACGAGCAGTACTTC. It codes for CSALFRDTFYEQYF.

The chain uses TRBV29-1 and TRBJ2-7; maybe TRBD1 (5 bases). Trimming shortened V by 4 bases and J by 4 bases, and 8 bases separated the two germline ends. Germline V gives CDR1 SQVTM, CDR2 ANQGSEA. This CDR3 is 11 amino acids long. The CDR3 is CSVVQEYEQYF. Written as DNA, the CDR3 is TGCAGCGTTGTACAGGAGTACGAGCAGTACTTC.